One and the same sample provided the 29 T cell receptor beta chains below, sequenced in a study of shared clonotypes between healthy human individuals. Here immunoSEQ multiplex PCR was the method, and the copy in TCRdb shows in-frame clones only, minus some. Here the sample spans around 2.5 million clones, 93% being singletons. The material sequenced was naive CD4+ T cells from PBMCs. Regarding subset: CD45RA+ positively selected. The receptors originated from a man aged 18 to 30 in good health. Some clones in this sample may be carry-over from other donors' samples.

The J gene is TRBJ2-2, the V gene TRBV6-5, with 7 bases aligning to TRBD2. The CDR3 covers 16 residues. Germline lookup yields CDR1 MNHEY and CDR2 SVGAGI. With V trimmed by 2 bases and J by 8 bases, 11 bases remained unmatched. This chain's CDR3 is CASSYRLVPGGGELFF. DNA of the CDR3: TGTGCCAGCAGTTACAGATTGGTGCCGGGAGGTGGGGAGCTGTTTTTT.

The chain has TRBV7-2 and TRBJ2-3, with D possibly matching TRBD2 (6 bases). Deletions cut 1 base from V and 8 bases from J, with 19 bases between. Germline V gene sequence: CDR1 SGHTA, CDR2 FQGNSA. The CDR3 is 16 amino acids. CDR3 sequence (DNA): TGTGCCAGCAGCTTAGATCTGGGAGGTGGTGAGGGTACGCAGTATTTT. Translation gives CASSLDLGGGEGTQYF.

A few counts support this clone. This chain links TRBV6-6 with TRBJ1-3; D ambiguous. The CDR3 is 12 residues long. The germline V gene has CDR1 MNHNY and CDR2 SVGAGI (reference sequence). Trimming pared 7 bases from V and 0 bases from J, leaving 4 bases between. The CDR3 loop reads CASTGSGNTIYF. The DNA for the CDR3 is TGTGCCAGCACCGGCTCTGGAAACACCATATATTTT.

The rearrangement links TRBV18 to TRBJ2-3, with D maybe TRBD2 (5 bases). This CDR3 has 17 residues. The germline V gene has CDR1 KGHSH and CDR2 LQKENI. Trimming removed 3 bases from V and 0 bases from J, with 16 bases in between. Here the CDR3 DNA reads TGTGCCAGCTCACCGCTGGGGTCGGGGTCTAGCACAGATACGCAGTATTTT. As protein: CASSPLGSGSSTDTQYF.

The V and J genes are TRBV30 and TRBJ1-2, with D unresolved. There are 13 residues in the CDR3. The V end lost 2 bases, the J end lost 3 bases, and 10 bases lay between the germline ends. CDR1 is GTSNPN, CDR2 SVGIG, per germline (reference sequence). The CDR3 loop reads CAWSREGHYGYTF. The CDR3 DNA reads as TGTGCCTGGAGTCGGGAGGGTCACTATGGCTACACCTTC.

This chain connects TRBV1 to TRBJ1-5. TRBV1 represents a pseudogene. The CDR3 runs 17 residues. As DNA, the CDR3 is TGCACCAGCAGCCAAGACCGGGACCGCGGGGAGGATCAGCCCCAGCATTTT. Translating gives CTSSQDRDRGEDQPQHF.

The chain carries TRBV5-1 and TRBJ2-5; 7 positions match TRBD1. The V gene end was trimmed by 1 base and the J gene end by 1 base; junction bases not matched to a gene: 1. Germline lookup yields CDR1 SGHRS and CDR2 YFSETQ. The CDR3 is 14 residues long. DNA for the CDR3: TGCGCCAGCAGCTTGAGGGGGCCCCAAGAGACCCAGTACTTC. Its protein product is CASSLRGPQETQYF.

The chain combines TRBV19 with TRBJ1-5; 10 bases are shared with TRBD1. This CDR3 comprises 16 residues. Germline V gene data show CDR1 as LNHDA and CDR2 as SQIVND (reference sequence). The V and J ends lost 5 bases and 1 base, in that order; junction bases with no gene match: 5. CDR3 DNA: TGTGCCAGTAGTGCGCCGGGACAGGGGAGCAATCAGCCCCAGCATTTT. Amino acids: CASSAPGQGSNQPQHF.

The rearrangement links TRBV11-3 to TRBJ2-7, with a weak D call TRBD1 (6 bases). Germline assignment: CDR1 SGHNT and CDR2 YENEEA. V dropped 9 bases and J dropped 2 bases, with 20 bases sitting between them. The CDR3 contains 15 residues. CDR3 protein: CARGRGQPLPYEQYF. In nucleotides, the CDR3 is TGTGCCAGAGGGAGAGGACAGCCTTTACCCTACGAGCAGTACTTC.

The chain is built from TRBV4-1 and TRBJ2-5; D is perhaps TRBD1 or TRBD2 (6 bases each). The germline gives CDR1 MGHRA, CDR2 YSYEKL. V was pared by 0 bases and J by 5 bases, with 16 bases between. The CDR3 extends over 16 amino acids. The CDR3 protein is CASSQEGGVGSETQYF. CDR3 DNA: TGCGCCAGCAGCCAAGAGGGGGGCGTAGGATCGGAGACCCAGTACTTC.

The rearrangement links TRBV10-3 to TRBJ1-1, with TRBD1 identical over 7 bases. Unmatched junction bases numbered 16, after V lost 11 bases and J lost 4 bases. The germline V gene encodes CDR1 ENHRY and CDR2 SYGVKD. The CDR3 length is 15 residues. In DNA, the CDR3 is TGTGCCTCGGAGAACAGGGGCGACGGGAGCACTGAAGCTTTCTTT. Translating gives CASENRGDGSTEAFF.

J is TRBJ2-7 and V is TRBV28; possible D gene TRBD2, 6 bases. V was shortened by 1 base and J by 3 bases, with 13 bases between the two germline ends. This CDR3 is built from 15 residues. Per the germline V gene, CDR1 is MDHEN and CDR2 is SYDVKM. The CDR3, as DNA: TGTGCCAGCAGTTTATTACAAACCGGGGGCTACGAGCAGTACTTC. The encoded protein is CASSLLQTGGYEQYF.

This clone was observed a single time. The CDR3 DNA reads as TGTGCCAGCGGAGCCTACCACCAGGGCGCTGAAGCTTTCTTT. Its translation: CASGAYHQGAEAFF. The chain has TRBV9 and TRBJ1-1, with TRBD1 as a possible D gene (5 bases). CDR3 length: 14 residues. The V end lost 7 bases, the J end lost 6 bases, and 19 bases lay between the germline ends. Germline CDR1 and CDR2: SGDLS and YYNGEE.

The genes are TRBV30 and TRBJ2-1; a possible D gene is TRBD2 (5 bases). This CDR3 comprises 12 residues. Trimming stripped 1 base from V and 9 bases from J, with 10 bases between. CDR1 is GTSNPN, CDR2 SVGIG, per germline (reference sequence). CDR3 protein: CAWSGGSSEQFF. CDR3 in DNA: TGTGCCTGGAGTGGAGGGTCCAGTGAGCAGTTCTTC.

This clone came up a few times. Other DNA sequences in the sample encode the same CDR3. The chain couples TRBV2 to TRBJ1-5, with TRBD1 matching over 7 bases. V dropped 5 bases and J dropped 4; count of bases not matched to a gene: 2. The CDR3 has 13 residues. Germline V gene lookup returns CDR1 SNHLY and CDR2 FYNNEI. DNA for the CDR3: TGTGCCAGCAGTCTACAGGGGAATCAGCCCCAGCATTTT. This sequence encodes CASSLQGNQPQHF.

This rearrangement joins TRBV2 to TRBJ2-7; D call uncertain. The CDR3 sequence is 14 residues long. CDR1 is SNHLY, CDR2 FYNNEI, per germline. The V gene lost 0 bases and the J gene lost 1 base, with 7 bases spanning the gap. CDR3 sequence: CASSEAANSYEQYF. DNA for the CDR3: TGTGCCAGCAGTGAAGCAGCTAATTCCTACGAGCAGTACTTC.

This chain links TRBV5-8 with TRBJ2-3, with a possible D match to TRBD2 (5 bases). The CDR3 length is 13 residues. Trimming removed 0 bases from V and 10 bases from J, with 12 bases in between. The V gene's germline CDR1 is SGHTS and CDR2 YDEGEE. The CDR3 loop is CASSLGLAGAQYF. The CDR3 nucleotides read TGTGCCAGCAGCTTGGGTCTAGCAGGAGCGCAGTATTTT.

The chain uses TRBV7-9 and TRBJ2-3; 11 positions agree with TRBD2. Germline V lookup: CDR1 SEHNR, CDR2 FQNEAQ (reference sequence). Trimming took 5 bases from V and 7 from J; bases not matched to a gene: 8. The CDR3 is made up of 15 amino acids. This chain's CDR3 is CASSLTSGSANTQYF. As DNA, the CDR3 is TGTGCCAGCAGCCTAACTAGCGGGAGCGCCAATACGCAGTATTTT.

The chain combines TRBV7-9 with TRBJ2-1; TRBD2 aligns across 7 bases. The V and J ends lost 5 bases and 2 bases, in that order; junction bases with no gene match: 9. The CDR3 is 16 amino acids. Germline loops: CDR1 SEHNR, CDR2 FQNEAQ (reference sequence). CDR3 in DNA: TGTGCCAGCAGCCTGAAATTGGGAGGGCCCTACAATGAGCAGTTCTTC. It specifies CASSLKLGGPYNEQFF.

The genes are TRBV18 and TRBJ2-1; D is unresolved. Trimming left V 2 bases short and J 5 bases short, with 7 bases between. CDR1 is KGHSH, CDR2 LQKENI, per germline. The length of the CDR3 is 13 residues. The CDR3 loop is CASSPGINNEQFF. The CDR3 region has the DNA TGTGCCAGCTCACCAGGTATAAACAATGAGCAGTTCTTC.

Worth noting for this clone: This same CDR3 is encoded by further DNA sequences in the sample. The CDR3 spells CAWSWDRDYEQYF. The CDR3 DNA reads TGTGCCTGGAGTTGGGACAGGGACTACGAGCAGTACTTC. J is TRBJ2-7 and V is TRBV30, with 9 bases that match TRBD1. The CDR3 has 13 amino acids. Unmatched junction bases numbered 2, after V lost 2 bases and J lost 3 bases. Germline-derived CDR1 and CDR2 are GTSNPN and SVGIG (reference sequence).

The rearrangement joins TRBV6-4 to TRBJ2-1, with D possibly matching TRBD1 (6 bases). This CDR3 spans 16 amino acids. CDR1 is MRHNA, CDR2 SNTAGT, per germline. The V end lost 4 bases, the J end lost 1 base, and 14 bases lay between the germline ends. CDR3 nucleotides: TGTGCCAGCAGTGGGCGGAAGGGGGTATCCTACAATGAGCAGTTCTTC. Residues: CASSGRKGVSYNEQFF.

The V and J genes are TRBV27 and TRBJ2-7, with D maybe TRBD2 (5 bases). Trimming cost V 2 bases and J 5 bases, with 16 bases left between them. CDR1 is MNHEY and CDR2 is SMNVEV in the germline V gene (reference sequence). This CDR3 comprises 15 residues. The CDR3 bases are TGTGCCAGCAGTTTACGAGGGCTCTATGGAAACGAGCAGTACTTC. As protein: CASSLRGLYGNEQYF.

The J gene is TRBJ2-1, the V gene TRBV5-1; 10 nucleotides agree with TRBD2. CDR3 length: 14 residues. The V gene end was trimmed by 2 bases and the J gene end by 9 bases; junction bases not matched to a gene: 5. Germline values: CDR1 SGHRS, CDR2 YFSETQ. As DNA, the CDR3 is TGCGCCAGCAGCTTCCAGCGGGAGGGAGCTGAGCAGTTCTTC. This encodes CASSFQREGAEQFF. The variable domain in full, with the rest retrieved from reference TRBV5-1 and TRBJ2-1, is KAGVTQTPRYLIKTRGQQVTLSCSPISGHRSVSWYQQTPGQGLQFLFEYFSETQRNKGNFPGRFSGRQFSNSRSEMNVSTLELGDSALYLCASSFQREGAEQFFGPGTRLTVL.

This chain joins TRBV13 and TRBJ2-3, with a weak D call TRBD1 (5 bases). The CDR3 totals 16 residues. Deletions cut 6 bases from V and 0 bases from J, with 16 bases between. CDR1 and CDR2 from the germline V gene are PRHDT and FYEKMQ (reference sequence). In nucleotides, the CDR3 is TGTGCCAGCAGTCTTCGACAGAGTCCTAGCACAGATACGCAGTATTTT. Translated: CASSLRQSPSTDTQYF.

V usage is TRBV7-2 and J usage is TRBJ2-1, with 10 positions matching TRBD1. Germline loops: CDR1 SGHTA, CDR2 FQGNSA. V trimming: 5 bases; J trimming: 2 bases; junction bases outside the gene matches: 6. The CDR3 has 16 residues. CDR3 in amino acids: CASSIRQGAPYNEQFF. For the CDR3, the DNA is TGTGCCAGCAGCATAAGACAGGGGGCCCCCTACAATGAGCAGTTCTTC.

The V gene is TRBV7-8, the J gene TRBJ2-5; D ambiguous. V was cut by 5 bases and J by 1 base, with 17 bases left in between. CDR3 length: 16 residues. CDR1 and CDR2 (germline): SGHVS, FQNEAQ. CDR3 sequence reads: CASSDIAWRTQETQYF. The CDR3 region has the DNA TGTGCCAGCAGCGATATAGCCTGGCGTACCCAAGAGACCCAGTACTTC.

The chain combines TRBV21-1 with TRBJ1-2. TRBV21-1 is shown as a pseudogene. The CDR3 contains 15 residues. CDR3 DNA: TGTGCCAGCAATGAAGATCCTGAAGCTAACTATGGCTACACCTTC. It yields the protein CASNEDPEANYGYTF.

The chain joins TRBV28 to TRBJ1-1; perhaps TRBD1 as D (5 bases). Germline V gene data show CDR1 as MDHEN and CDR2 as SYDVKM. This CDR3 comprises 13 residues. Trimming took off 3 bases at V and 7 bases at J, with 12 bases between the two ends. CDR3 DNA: TGTGCCAGCAGTTTTGACCCCACAGGTGAAGCTTTCTTT. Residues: CASSFDPTGEAFF.